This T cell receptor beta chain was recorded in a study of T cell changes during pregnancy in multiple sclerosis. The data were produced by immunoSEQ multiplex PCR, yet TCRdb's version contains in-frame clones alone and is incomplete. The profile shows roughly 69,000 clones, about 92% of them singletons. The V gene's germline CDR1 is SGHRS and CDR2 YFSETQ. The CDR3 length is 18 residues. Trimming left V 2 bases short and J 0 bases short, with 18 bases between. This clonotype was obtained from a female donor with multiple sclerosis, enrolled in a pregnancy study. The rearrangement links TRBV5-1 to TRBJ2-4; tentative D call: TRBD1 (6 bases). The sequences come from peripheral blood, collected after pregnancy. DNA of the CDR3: TGCGCCAGCAGCTTAGGAGGACAGAGATTCTTAGCCAAAAACATTCAGTACTTC. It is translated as CASSLGGQRFLAKNIQYF.